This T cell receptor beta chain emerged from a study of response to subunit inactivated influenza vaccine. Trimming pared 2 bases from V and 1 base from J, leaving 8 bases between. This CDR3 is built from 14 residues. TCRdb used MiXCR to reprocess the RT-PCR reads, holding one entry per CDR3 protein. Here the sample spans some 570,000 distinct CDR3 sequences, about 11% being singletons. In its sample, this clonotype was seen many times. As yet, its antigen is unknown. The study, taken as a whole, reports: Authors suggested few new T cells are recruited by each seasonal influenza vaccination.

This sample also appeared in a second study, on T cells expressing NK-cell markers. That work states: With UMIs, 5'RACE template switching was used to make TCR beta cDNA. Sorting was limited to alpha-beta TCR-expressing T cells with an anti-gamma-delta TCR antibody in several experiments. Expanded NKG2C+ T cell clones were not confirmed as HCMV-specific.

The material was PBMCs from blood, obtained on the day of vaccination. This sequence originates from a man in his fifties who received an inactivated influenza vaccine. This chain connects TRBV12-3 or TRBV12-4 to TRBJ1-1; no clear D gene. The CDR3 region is CASSLSHRNTEAFF. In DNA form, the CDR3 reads TGTGCCAGCAGTTTAAGCCACCGGAACACTGAAGCTTTCTTT.